This T cell receptor (beta chain) was observed in a study of control samples from healthy donors and cancer patients. The assay was immunoSEQ multiplex PCR, and TCRdb's table has in-frame clones only and misses some. The sample lists about 94,000 clones, around 87% occurring once. V was clipped by 0 bases and J by 0 bases, with 3 bases between them. Looked up from germline, CDR1 is SGHTA and CDR2 is FQGNSA. The CDR3 loop spans 13 amino acids. The sample consisted of blood. The genes are TRBV7-2 and TRBJ2-7; D is ambiguous. This TCR came from a woman aged 50 to 60 in good health. CDR3 sequence (DNA): TGTGCCAGCAGCTTAGCTAGCTCCTACGAGCAGTACTTC. Protein product: CASSLASSYEQYF.